A single sample is the source of the 23 T cell receptor beta chains below, sequenced in a study of PD-1 blockade in classical Hodgkin lymphoma. The time point denotes: cycle 4 day 1 (C4D1), after 5 to 7 weeks of nivolumab. Each patient relapsed following autologous stem cell transplantation, and prior brentuximab vedotin exposure differed. Magnetic negative selection served to purify CD4+ T cells out of PBMCs that had been thawed. Produced via immunoSEQ multiplex PCR; TCRdb's table is partial and in-frame only. The repertoire consists of tens of thousands of clones, with about 88% occurring once and the leading ten covering over 0.8%. The source was CD4+ T cells from blood, collected before the fourth cycle of nivolumab. All receptors come from a human donor with classical Hodgkin lymphoma.

The chain couples TRBV6-6 to TRBJ2-7, with 7 bases fitting TRBD1. Germline CDR1 and CDR2: MNHNY and SVGAGI (reference sequence). This CDR3 is 14 amino acids long. V shed 4 bases and J 0 bases; nucleotides not matched to a gene: 3. This chain's CDR3 is CASSLTGASYEQYF. CDR3 DNA sequence: TGTGCCAGCAGTTTAACAGGGGCCTCCTACGAGCAGTACTTC.

This clone was detected a few times. V gene TRBV28 combines with J gene TRBJ1-1; D is undetermined. Between the trimmed V and J ends, which lost 3 bases and 4 bases, there was a span of 15 bases. Germline V lookup: CDR1 MDHEN, CDR2 SYDVKM. The CDR3 length is 15 residues. CDR3 sequence: CASSFEFRSGTEAFF. In DNA, the CDR3 is TGTGCCAGCAGTTTTGAGTTCCGGTCGGGCACTGAAGCTTTCTTT.

The gene calls are TRBV4-1 and TRBJ2-5; TRBD2 aligns across 7 bases. This CDR3 comprises 13 residues. V shed 4 bases and J 1 base; nucleotides not matched to a gene: 0. CDR1 and CDR2 from the germline V gene are MGHRA and YSYEKL. Here the CDR3 reads CASSRGGQETQYF. CDR3 bases: TGCGCCAGCAGCCGCGGGGGCCAAGAGACCCAGTACTTC.

The V and J genes are TRBV11-2 and TRBJ1-1; D remains ambiguous. The ends were cut back, 4 bases at V and 4 bases at J, with 16 bases in the middle. Per the germline V gene, CDR1 is SGHAT and CDR2 is FQNNGV. The CDR3 length is 15 residues. CDR3 sequence (DNA): TGTGCCAGCAGCTGGGCTCCGTTGGGGTCCACTGAAGCTTTCTTT. Its translation: CASSWAPLGSTEAFF.

V usage is TRBV19 and J usage is TRBJ2-1; 11 nucleotides line up with TRBD2. CDR1 and CDR2 from the germline V gene are LNHDA and SQIVND (reference sequence). Trimming took 4 bases from V and 1 from J; bases not matched to a gene: 6. The length of the CDR3 is 17 residues. The CDR3 sequence is CASSKKTSGASYNEQFF. The CDR3 nucleotides are TGTGCCAGTAGTAAAAAGACTAGCGGGGCGTCCTACAATGAGCAGTTCTTC. The full variable domain, completed using reference TRBV19 and TRBJ2-1, is DGGITQSPKYLFRKEGQNVTLSCEQNLNHDAMYWYRQDPGQGLRLIYYSQIVNDFQKGDIAEGYSVSREKKESFPLTVTSAQKNPTAFYLCASSKKTSGASYNEQFFGPGTRLTVL.

This sequence joins TRBV5-1 and TRBJ2-5; D might be TRBD1 or TRBD2, each matching 5 bases. Germline V gives CDR1 SGHRS, CDR2 YFSETQ. V was pared by 9 bases and J by 4 bases, with 19 bases between. The CDR3 extends over 14 amino acids. The CDR3 bases are TGCGCCAACCTAAAGCGAGGGGCGTCAGAGACCCAGTACTTC. Its translation is CANLKRGASETQYF.

CDR3 region: CASSPGQGLAGYTF. CDR3 coding DNA: TGCGCCAGCAGCCCGGGACAGGGGTTAGCTGGCTACACCTTC. The chain has TRBV5-1 and TRBJ1-2; 10 positions match TRBD1. Unmatched junction bases numbered 7, after V lost 4 bases and J lost 7 bases. Germline CDR1 and CDR2: SGHRS and YFSETQ. The CDR3 consists of 14 residues.

The CDR3 is CASSYGGTGYRDEQFF. The CDR3 DNA sequence: TGTGCCAGCAGTTATGGCGGGACAGGGTATAGGGATGAGCAGTTCTTC. The chain uses TRBV6-5 and TRBJ2-1, with 9 positions matching TRBD1. J lost 8 bases, V lost 3 bases, and 11 bases had no gene match. CDR3 length: 16 residues. Germline V gene lookup returns CDR1 MNHEY and CDR2 SVGAGI.

This sequence joins TRBV6-1 and TRBJ1-2, with 9 bases fitting TRBD1. The CDR3 has 15 residues. Germline values: CDR1 MNHNS, CDR2 SASEGT. V shed 4 bases, J shed 6 bases, and the junction held 9 bases outside the gene matches. The CDR3 is CASSVTSGTGNGYTF. CDR3 in DNA: TGTGCCAGCAGTGTGACATCCGGGACAGGGAATGGCTACACCTTC.

The chain recombines TRBV7-6 with TRBJ2-5, with D unresolved. The CDR3 has 20 residues. The germline gives CDR1 SGHVS, CDR2 FNYEAQ. The V end lost 1 base, the J end lost 2 bases, and 26 bases lay between the germline ends. The CDR3 loop is CASSLVGSPFQDGVQETQYF. The CDR3 nucleotides read TGTGCCAGCAGCTTAGTAGGTAGCCCTTTCCAGGATGGGGTACAAGAGACCCAGTACTTC.

The V and J genes are TRBV27 and TRBJ2-1, with D uncertain. Germline CDR1 reads MNHEY; CDR2 reads SMNVEV (reference sequence). The CDR3 has 17 amino acids. V lost 4 bases to trimming and J lost 8 bases, with 24 bases between them. The CDR3 region is CASSSPLRRAPPDEQFF. The CDR3 DNA sequence: TGTGCCAGCAGTTCCCCCCTCCGCCGCGCCCCCCCCGATGAGCAGTTCTTC.

A few counts support this clone. The chain recombines TRBV7-9 with TRBJ1-1, with 7 bases matching TRBD1. V was pared by 5 bases and J by 5 bases, with 8 bases of the junction left unmatched. The CDR3 sequence is 14 residues long. Per the germline V gene, CDR1 is SEHNR and CDR2 is FQNEAQ (reference sequence). Here the CDR3 reads CASSGRGRWTEAFF. As DNA, the CDR3 is TGTGCCAGCAGCGGGAGGGGGCGATGGACTGAAGCTTTCTTT.

This clone was observed a few times. This rearrangement joins TRBV7-2 to TRBJ2-3; 9 positions agree with TRBD2. Germline V gene lookup returns CDR1 SGHTA and CDR2 FQGNSA. V was clipped by 8 bases and J by 2 bases; unmatched bases: 5. CDR3 length: 14 residues. The CDR3 loop is CASLAGEVTDTQYF. The CDR3 bases are TGTGCCAGCTTAGCGGGGGAAGTCACAGATACGCAGTATTTT.

V is TRBV28 and J is TRBJ1-1; D gene ambiguous. CDR1 and CDR2 (germline): MDHEN, SYDVKM. V lost 3 bases to trimming and J lost 4 bases, with 6 bases between them. The CDR3 length is 12 residues. The CDR3, as DNA: TGTGCCAGCAGTTTCAGGTCCACTGAAGCTTTCTTT. Translation: CASSFRSTEAFF.

This clone was seen a handful of times. The chain carries TRBV27 and TRBJ1-5; perhaps TRBD1 as D (5 bases). The ends were cut back, 6 bases at V and 4 bases at J, with 13 bases in the middle. CDR1 MNHEY and CDR2 SMNVEV come from the germline V gene (reference sequence). The CDR3 sequence is 14 residues long. CDR3 nucleotide sequence: TGTGCCAGCAGAACACTCGGGGGGAATCAGCCCCAGCATTTT. It encodes CASRTLGGNQPQHF.

The chain recombines TRBV7-9 with TRBJ2-5, with 9 positions matching TRBD2. J lost 4 bases, V lost 1 base, and 7 bases had no gene match. This CDR3 contains 16 residues. Germline loops: CDR1 SEHNR, CDR2 FQNEAQ (reference sequence). CDR3 sequence (DNA): TGTGCCAGCAGCTTAGGGGTAGCGGGGGACGCAGAGACCCAGTACTTC. This gives the protein CASSLGVAGDAETQYF.

The chain employs TRBV2 and TRBJ2-5; D is perhaps TRBD2 (6 bases). Trimming removed 2 bases from V and 4 bases from J, with 11 bases in between. The CDR3 extends over 14 amino acids. Germline CDR1 reads SNHLY; CDR2 reads FYNNEI. CDR3 nucleotides: TGTGCCAGCAGTGAATACTCGCGGGGAGAGACCCAGTACTTC. This gives the protein CASSEYSRGETQYF.

V usage is TRBV28 and J usage is TRBJ2-3; D not certain. The CDR3 totals 15 residues. The V and J ends lost 1 base and 2 bases respectively, with 10 bases between them. Germline loops: CDR1 MDHEN, CDR2 SYDVKM. CDR3 sequence reads: CASSLSGFYTDTQYF. The CDR3 DNA is TGTGCCAGCAGTTTATCTGGGTTCTACACAGATACGCAGTATTTT.

The V call is TRBV11-2, the J call TRBJ1-5; 9 bases line up with TRBD1. Germline trimming cut 0 bases from V and 4 bases from J; bases unmatched to any gene: 1. Germline-derived CDR1 and CDR2 are SGHAT and FQNNGV. The CDR3 is 15 residues long. The CDR3 loop reads CASSLETGGNQPQHF. The DNA for the CDR3 is TGTGCCAGCAGCTTAGAGACAGGGGGGAATCAGCCCCAGCATTTT.

CDR3 region: CASTAHTEAFF. The CDR3 DNA follows: TGTGCCAGCACGGCTCACACTGAAGCTTTCTTT. This rearrangement joins TRBV28 to TRBJ1-1; D ambiguous. CDR3 length: 11 residues. V lost 7 bases, J lost 3 bases, and 6 bases lay in between. The germline V gene encodes CDR1 MDHEN and CDR2 SYDVKM.

The J gene is TRBJ2-7, the V gene TRBV29-1, with 9 nucleotides matching TRBD1. After removal of 2 bases from V and 5 bases from J, the junction contained 4 bases not matched to a gene. CDR3 length: 13 residues. The germline CDR1 and CDR2 sequences are SQVTM and ANQGSEA. This chain's CDR3 is CSVETGGNDEQYF. CDR3 nucleotides: TGCAGCGTTGAAACAGGGGGCAACGACGAGCAGTACTTC.

This chain uses TRBV11-2 with TRBJ2-7, with D hard to call. Germline CDR1 and CDR2: SGHAT and FQNNGV. V gave up 3 bases and J gave up 6 bases, with 12 bases separating them. This CDR3 spans 13 amino acids. CDR3 nucleotides: TGTGCCAGCAGCTTCGGTCCCGCGGCCGAGCAGTACTTC. Translated: CASSFGPAAEQYF. The variable domain in full, completed from reference TRBV11-2 and TRBJ2-7, reads EAGVAQSPRYKIIEKRQSVAFWCNPISGHATLYWYQQILGQGPKLLIQFQNNGVVDDSQLPKDRFSAERLKGVDSTLKIQPAKLEDSAVYLCASSFGPAAEQYFGPGTRLTVT.

Only a few counts were recorded for this clone. V is TRBV7-2 and J is TRBJ1-3; D is perhaps TRBD1 (6 bases). The germline CDR1 and CDR2 sequences are SGHTA and FQGNSA. V was shortened by 1 base and J by 0 bases, with 10 bases between the two germline ends. CDR3 size: 16 residues. CDR3 amino acids: CASSLDTGLSGNTIYF. CDR3 coding DNA: TGTGCCAGCAGCTTAGACACAGGGCTCTCTGGAAACACCATATATTTT.